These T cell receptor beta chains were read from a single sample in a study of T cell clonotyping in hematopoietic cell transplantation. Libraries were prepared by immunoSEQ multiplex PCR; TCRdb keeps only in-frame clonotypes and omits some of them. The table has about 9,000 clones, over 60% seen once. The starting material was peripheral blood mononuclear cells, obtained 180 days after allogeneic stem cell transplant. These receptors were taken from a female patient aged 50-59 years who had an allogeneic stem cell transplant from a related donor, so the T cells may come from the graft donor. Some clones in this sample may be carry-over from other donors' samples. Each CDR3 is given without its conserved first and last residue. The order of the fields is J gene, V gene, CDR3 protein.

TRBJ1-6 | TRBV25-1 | ASPVNSPLH
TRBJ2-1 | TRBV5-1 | ASSQVQGANNEQF
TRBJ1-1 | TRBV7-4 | ASSWTPRPTEAF
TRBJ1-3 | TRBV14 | ASSQTNSGNTIY
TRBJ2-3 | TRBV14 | ASSLGQGMGDTQY
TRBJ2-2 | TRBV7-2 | ASRERYPNTGELF
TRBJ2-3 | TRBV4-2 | ASSPKRRTTYTDTQY
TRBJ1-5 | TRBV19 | ASSTWTGGENQPQH
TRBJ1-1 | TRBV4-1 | ASSQETGRLLMNTEAF
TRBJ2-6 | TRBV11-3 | ASSLAGSGANVLT
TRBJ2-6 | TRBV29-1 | SVTTPGATSGANVLT
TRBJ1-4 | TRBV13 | ASSLGTGGREKLF
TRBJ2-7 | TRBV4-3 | ASSQDMGYEQY
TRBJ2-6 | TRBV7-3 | ASSLGATGANVLT
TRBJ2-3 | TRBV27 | ASSSLGAGGTDTQY
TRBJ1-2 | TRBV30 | AWVRDSYGYT
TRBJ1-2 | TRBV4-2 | ASSPQDRPMGGYT
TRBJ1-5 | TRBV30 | AWSGSYNQPQH
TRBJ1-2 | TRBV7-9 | ASSDGLLMGLPYGYT
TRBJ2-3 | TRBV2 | ATAGQDADTQY
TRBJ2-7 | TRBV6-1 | AISEWSFIPSYEQY
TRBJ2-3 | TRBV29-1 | SALRQGTDTQY
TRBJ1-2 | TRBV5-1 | ASKLPGPNLLGDGYT
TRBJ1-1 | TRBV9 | ASSVSGGASEAF
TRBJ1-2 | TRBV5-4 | ASRGGQGGGYT
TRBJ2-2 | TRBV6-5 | ASSLELPGGGELF
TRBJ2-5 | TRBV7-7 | ASSDLQDRETQY
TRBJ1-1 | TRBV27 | ASSLGINTEAF
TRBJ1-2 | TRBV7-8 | ASSLVLVPRGGYT
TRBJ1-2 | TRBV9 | ASSGGMAYSFNYGYT
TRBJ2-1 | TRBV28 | ASSLFVQMSNEQF
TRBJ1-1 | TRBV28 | ASRLGQAPEAF
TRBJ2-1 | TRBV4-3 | ASSQWLAGPRVYNEQF
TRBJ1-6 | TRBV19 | ASSPKGSVSSYNSPLH
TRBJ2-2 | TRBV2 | ATPLGGWGAGELF
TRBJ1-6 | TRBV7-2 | ASSATGISPLH
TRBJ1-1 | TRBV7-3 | ASTAAGWWTEAF
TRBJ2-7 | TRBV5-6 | ASSSLRTGGYEQY
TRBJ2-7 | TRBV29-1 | SVETSPRTIGEGYEQY
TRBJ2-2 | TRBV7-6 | ASSPTRGLTGELF
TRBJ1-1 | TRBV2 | ASLSEGQLNTEAF
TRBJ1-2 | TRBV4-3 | ASSHTGGWGYT
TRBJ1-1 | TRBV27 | ASSDTVNTEAF
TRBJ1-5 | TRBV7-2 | ASSSPAGGRGSNQPQH
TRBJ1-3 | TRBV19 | ASSGGSTGNTIY
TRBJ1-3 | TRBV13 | ASSSITLGEISGNTIY
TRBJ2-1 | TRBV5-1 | ASSQMRGDNEQF
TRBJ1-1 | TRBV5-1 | ASSLDTGWVAF
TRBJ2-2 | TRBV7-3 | ASSPVHTGELF
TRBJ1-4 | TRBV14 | ASSQLRGANEKLF
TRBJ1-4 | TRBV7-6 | ASSNSATNEKLF
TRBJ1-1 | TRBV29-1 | SVDIGTEAF
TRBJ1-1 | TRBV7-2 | ASSLARYALAF
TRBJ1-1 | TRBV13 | ASSRSATEAF
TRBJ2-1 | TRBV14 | ASSRLGEWNEQF